This passage covers 3 T cell receptor beta chains from one sample sequenced in a study of T cell repertoires in cytomegalovirus infection. Their antigens are not known. TCRdb analysed the reads with MiXCR anew, one entry per CDR3 protein. Among hundreds of thousands of distinct CDR3 sequences listed, less than 40% were seen once. The sample in question was cultured CD8+ T cells from PBMCs, obtained from culture after CMV antigen stimulation. The receptors stem from a human donor in good health (CMV status not recorded). Some clones in this sample may be carry-over from other donors' samples.

The chain has TRBV4-2 and TRBJ2-6, with D uncertain. The CDR3 spans 16 residues. Germline V gene data show CDR1 as LGHNA and CDR2 as YNFKEQ. V was shortened by 3 bases and J by 0 bases, with 9 bases between the two germline ends. This CDR3 reads CASSHIESSGANVLTF. The CDR3 bases are TGTGCCAGCAGCCACATAGAGAGCTCTGGGGCCAACGTCCTGACTTTC.

V gene TRBV4-3 combines with J gene TRBJ2-2; weak D call: TRBD2 (6 bases). The CDR3 covers 14 residues. Trimming cost V 0 bases and J 7 bases, with 9 bases left between them. Germline values: CDR1 LGHNA, CDR2 YSLEER. The CDR3: CASSQEGGGGELFF. The DNA of the CDR3 is TGCGCCAGCAGCCAAGAGGGGGGTGGCGGGGAGCTGTTTTTT.

This sequence joins TRBV7-9 and TRBJ1-2; D possibly corresponds to TRBD1 (5 bases). The CDR3 length is 16 residues. Trimming removed 4 bases from V and 7 bases from J, with 22 bases in between. From germline, CDR1 is SEHNR and CDR2 FQNEAQ (reference sequence). CDR3 residues: CASSSGTVRGGSGYTF. DNA of the CDR3: TGTGCCAGCAGCTCAGGGACTGTCCGGGGAGGTAGTGGCTACACCTTC.